This TCR beta chain was captured in a study of cytomegalovirus exposure and HLA in healthy donors (TCRdb year 2017). Turning to the overall study: According to a later analysis, one platform produced both the 110 or so validation repertoires and the 666 repertoires of the first cohort. To predict cytomegalovirus infection status, the study brought together high-throughput TCR immunosequencing, statistical association of individual TCRs with disease status, and machine learning. The study aimed to test whether cataloging public T cell receptors could reveal signatures of past pathogen exposure. A separate validation cohort of approximately 120 different subjects was used in addition to the roughly 670-subject first cohort.

Of note for this clone: What this receptor recognizes is not known. The junction differs from germline at one of its ends, possibly a read error.

The library was made by the immunoSEQ multiplex PCR assay. Concerning the study's data processing: A statistical classification framework was built for diagnosing cytomegalovirus status from the catalog of TCR beta chain sequences. Not all clones reach the TCRdb copy of this immuneACCESS table, which keeps in-frame sequences only. Checked studies attribute under half of the gap to unresolved V genes and leave the rest unexplained. The V and J calls and clone size were taken over from that table, and D and trimming were inferred from the DNA. The sample contains approximately 220,000 clones, 87% of them found a single time. The ten largest account for roughly 2.5% of the sample. The donors were included in the validation cohort of some 120 subjects, a group kept apart from the roughly 670-subject first cohort. The germline V gene specifies SGHDT as CDR1 and YYEEEE as CDR2. Reading from cysteine to phenylalanine, the CDR3 counts 14 amino acids. Left in the record is the CDR3 DNA by itself, 42 bases read in frame from the first base.

The paper as a whole reports these results and caveats: All 130 or so repertoires were used to score co-occurrence in the validation cohort in a later analysis, because that analysis had no HLA typing for the cohort. Cytomegalovirus status was reported to be diagnosed by the classifier with high specificity and sensitivity in both the original and validation cohorts. In vitro tests confirmed that a few of the cytomegalovirus-associated TCR beta chains recognize cytomegalovirus antigens. A total of 150 to 200 TCR beta chains were listed by the study as associated with cytomegalovirus. In a later analysis, TCRs clustered in the first cohort were found to also tend to co-occur in the approximately 120 validation repertoires, with about 94% of cluster scores above 0. While some public TCRs were present in many individuals, most TCR sequences turned up only very rarely across donors. According to the authors, the approach could potentially be generalized to other disease states and immunological phenotypes.

The sequenced sample consisted of PBMCs. The sequence was obtained from a young man in good health and CMV-seronegative. The rearrangement joined TRBV5-6 to TRBJ2-7, and TRBD2 aligns with 14 junction nucleotides. The CDR3 corresponds to CASSSGLAGVPLHF. The bases read TGTGCCAGCAGCTCGGGACTAGCGGGAGTCCCGCTCCACTTC.